Below, 5 T cell receptor beta chains from the same sample are listed, as sequenced in a study of shared clonotypes between healthy human individuals. Here immunoSEQ multiplex PCR was the method, and the copy in TCRdb shows in-frame clones only, minus some. The sample records around 1,100,000 clones, 77% being singletons. The sample taken for sequencing was memory CD4+ T cells from PBMCs. Subset given: CD45RA-negative fraction. Source of these receptors: a man aged 18 to 29 in good health. Some clones in this sample may be carry-over from other donors' samples.

This rearrangement joins TRBV7-9 to TRBJ2-7; either TRBD1 or TRBD2 may supply D (5 bases each). With 0 bases removed from V and 5 bases from J, the gap between germline ends came to 17 bases. The length of the CDR3 is 16 residues. CDR1 is SEHNR, CDR2 FQNEAQ, per germline (reference sequence). The CDR3: CASSLALGDLRDEQYF. CDR3 DNA: TGTGCCAGCAGCTTAGCGCTCGGGGACCTGAGGGACGAGCAGTACTTC.

This chain connects TRBV4-1 to TRBJ2-3, with unresolved D. Per germline, CDR1 MGHRA and CDR2 YSYEKL. The CDR3 is 15 amino acids. V lost 4 bases and J 2 bases, leaving 13 bases between the germline ends. Here the CDR3 DNA reads TGCGCCAGCAGCCCCTCCCTGCGAGACACAGATACGCAGTATTTT. Translating gives CASSPSLRDTDTQYF.

Notes on this clone: Other DNA sequences of this sample code for an identical CDR3. The chain has TRBV5-1 and TRBJ2-2; the D is unclear. With 4 bases removed from V and 5 bases from J, the gap between germline ends came to 9 bases. This CDR3 contains 13 residues. Looked up from germline, CDR1 is SGHRS and CDR2 is YFSETQ. The CDR3, as DNA: TGCGCCAGCAGCCTCGAAAGGACCGGGGAGCTGTTTTTT. This translates into CASSLERTGELFF.

The chain links TRBV28 to TRBJ2-1; TRBD1 matches at 11 bases. The CDR3 loop spans 13 amino acids. V gave up 8 bases and J gave up 8 bases; unmatched junction bases: 5. The germline CDR1 and CDR2 sequences are MDHEN and SYDVKM. DNA for the CDR3: TGTGCCAGCGGACAGGGGGCATTTTATGAGCAGTTCTTC. It codes for CASGQGAFYEQFF.

This clone has just one count. The rearrangement uses TRBV4-2 and TRBJ1-3; D unresolved. Per the germline V gene, CDR1 is LGHNA and CDR2 is YNFKEQ. This CDR3 is built from 16 residues. The V and J ends lost 0 bases and 0 bases respectively, with 9 bases between them. The CDR3 reads CASSQDMRSSGNTIYF. CDR3 nucleotides: TGTGCCAGCAGCCAAGATATGAGGAGCTCTGGAAACACCATATATTTT.